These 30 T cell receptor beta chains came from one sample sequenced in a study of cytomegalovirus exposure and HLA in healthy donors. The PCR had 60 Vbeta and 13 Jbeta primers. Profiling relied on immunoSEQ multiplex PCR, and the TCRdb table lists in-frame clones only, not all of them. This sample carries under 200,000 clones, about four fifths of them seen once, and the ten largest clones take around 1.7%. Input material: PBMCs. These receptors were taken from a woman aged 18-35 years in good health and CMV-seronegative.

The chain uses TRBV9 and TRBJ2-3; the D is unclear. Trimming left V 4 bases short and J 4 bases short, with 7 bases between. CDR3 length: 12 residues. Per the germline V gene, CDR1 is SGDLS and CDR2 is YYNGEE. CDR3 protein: CASSPPADTQYF. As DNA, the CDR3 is TGTGCCAGCAGCCCCCCGGCAGATACGCAGTATTTT.

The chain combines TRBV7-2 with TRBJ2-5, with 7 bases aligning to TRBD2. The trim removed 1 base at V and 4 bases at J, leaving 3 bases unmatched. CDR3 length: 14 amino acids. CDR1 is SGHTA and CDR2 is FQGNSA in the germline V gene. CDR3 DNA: TGTGCCAGCAGCTTAGGACTAGCTCCAGAGACCCAGTACTTC. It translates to CASSLGLAPETQYF.

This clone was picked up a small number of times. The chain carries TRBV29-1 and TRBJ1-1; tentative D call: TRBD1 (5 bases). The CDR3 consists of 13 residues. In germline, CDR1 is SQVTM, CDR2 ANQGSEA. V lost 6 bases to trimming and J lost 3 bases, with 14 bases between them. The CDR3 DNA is TGCAGCGTGTGTCGGGGGGTTGACACTGAAGCTTTCTTT. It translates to CSVCRGVDTEAFF. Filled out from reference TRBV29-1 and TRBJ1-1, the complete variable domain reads SAVISQKPSRDICQRGTSLTIQCQVDSQVTMMFWYRQQPGQSLTLIATANQGSEATYESGFVIDKFPISRPNLTFSTLTVSNMSPEDSSIYLCSVCRGVDTEAFFGQGTRLTVV.

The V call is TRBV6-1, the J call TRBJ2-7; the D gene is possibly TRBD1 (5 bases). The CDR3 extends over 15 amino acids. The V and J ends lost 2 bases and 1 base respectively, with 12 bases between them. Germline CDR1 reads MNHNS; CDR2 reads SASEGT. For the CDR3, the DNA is TGTGCCAGCAGTGAACTTTGGGGCGTATCCTACGAGCAGTACTTC. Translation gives CASSELWGVSYEQYF.

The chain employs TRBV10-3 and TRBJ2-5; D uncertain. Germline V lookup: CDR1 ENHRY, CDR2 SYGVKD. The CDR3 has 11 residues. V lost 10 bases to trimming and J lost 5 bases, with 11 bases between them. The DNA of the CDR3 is TGTGCCACCGCCAACGGGGAGACCCAGTACTTC. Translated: CATANGETQYF.

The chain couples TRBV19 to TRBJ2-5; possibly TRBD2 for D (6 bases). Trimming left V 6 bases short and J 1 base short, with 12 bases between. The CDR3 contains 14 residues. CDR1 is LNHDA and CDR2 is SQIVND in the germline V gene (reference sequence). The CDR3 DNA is TGTGCCAGTAGACTTGGACTAACCCAAGAGACCCAGTACTTC. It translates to CASRLGLTQETQYF.

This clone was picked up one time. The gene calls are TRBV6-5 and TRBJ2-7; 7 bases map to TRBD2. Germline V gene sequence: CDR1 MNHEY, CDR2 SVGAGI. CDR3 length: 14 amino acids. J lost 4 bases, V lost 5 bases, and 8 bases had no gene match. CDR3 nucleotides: TGTGCCAGCAGTCCAGAGGGAGGGCGTTACGAGCAGTACTTC. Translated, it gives CASSPEGGRYEQYF.

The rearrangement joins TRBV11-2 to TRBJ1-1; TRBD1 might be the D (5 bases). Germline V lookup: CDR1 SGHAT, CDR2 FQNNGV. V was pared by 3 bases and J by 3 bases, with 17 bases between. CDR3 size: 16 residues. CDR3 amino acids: CASSLPRDLSHTEAFF. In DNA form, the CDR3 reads TGTGCCAGCAGCTTGCCCAGGGATTTATCGCACACTGAAGCTTTCTTT.

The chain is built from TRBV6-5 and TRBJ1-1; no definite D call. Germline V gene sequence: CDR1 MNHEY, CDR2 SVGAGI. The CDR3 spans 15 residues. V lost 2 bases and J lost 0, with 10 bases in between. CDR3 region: CASSYLDTVNTEAFF. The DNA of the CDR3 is TGTGCCAGCAGTTACCTTGACACCGTGAACACTGAAGCTTTCTTT.

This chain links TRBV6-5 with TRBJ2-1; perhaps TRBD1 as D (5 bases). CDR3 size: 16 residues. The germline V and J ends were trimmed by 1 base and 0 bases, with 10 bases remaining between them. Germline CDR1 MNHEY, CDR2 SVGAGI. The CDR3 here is CASSYWGSSSYNEQFF. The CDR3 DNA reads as TGTGCCAGCAGTTACTGGGGCTCCAGCTCCTACAATGAGCAGTTCTTC.

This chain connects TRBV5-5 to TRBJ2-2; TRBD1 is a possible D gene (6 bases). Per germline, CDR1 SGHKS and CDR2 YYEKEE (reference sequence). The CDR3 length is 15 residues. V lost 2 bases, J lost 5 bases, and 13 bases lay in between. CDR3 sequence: CASSFRDTGTGELFF. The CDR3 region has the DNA TGTGCCAGCAGCTTTCGGGACACGGGGACCGGGGAGCTGTTTTTT.

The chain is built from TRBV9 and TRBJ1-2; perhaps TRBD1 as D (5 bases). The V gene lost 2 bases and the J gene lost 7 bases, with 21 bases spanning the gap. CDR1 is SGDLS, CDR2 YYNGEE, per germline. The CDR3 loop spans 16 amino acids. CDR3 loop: CASSVTSGLRVGGYTF. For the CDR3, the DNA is TGTGCCAGCAGCGTTACTTCGGGACTCCGGGTGGGTGGCTACACCTTC.

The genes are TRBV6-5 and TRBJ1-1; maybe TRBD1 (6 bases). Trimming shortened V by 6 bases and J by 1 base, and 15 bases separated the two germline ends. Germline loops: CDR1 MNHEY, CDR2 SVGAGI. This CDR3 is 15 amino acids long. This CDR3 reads CASSLGGPKNTEAFF. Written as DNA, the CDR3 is TGTGCCAGCAGCTTAGGGGGACCGAAGAACACTGAAGCTTTCTTT.

The CDR3 coding sequence is TGCGCCAGCAGCCACAGGCTAGCCCCTGACAATGAGCAGTTCTTC. Translated: CASSHRLAPDNEQFF. The genes are TRBV4-1 and TRBJ2-1; D might be TRBD2 (5 bases). The germline V gene has CDR1 MGHRA and CDR2 YSYEKL. V lost 3 bases and J lost 5, with 14 bases in between. The CDR3 covers 15 residues.

The CDR3 reads CASSQGGGTGEEKLFF. The CDR3 DNA is TGCGCCAGCAGCCAGGGAGGGGGGACAGGAGAAGAAAAACTGTTTTTT. The chain uses TRBV4-3 and TRBJ1-4; 8 positions agree with TRBD1. The CDR3 extends over 16 amino acids. V lost 3 bases to trimming and J lost 8 bases; unmatched junction nucleotides: 11. Germline CDR1 and CDR2: LGHNA and YSLEER.

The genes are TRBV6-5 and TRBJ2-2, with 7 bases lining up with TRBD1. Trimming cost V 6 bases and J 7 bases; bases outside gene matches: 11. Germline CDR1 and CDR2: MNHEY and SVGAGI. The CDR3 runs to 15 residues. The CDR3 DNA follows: TGTGCCAGCAGGCCCATCGACAGGGTTGGCGGGGAGCTGTTTTTT. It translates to CASRPIDRVGGELFF.

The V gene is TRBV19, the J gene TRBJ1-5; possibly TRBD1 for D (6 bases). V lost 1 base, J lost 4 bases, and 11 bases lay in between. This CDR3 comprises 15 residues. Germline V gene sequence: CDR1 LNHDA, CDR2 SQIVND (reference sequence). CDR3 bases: TGTGCCAGTAGTATAGGGGGGCAGTTTAATCAGCCCCAGCATTTT. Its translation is CASSIGGQFNQPQHF. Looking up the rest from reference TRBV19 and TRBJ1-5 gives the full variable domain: DGGITQSPKYLFRKEGQNVTLSCEQNLNHDAMYWYRQDPGQGLRLIYYSQIVNDFQKGDIAEGYSVSREKKESFPLTVTSAQKNPTAFYLCASSIGGQFNQPQHFGDGTRLSIL.

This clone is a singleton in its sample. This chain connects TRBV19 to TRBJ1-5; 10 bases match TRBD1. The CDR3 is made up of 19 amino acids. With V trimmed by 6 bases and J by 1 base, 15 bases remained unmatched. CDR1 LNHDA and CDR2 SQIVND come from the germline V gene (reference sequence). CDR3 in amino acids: CASSLVTGTGDISNQPQHF. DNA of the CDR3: TGTGCCAGTAGCCTCGTAACCGGGACAGGGGACATAAGCAATCAGCCCCAGCATTTT.

DNA for the CDR3: TGTGCCAGCGGACAGGGGGCCACTGAAGCTTTCTTT. As protein: CASGQGATEAFF. V and J are TRBV6-5 and TRBJ1-1, with 11 bases aligning to TRBD1. This CDR3 is built from 12 residues. The germline gives CDR1 MNHEY, CDR2 SVGAGI. The trim removed 8 bases at V and 4 bases at J, leaving 0 bases unmatched.

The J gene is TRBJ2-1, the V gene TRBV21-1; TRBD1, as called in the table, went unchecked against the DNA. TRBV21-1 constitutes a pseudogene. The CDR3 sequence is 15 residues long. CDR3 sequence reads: CASSKALTEYNEQFF. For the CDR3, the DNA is TGTGCCAGCAGCAAAGCGCTTACAGAATACAATGAGCAGTTCTTC.

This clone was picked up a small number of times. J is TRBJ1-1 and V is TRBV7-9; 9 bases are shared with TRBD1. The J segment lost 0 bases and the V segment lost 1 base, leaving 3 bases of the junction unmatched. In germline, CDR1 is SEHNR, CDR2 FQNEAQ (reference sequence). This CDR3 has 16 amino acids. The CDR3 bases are TGTGCCAGCAGCTTAGAGACAGGGGGGATGAACACTGAAGCTTTCTTT. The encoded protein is CASSLETGGMNTEAFF.

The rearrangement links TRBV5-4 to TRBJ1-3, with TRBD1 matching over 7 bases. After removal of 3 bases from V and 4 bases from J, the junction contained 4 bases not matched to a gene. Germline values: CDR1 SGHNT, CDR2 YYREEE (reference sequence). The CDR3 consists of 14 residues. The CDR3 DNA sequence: TGTGCCAGCAGCTCCGGGACAGTAGGAAACACCATATATTTT. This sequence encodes CASSSGTVGNTIYF.

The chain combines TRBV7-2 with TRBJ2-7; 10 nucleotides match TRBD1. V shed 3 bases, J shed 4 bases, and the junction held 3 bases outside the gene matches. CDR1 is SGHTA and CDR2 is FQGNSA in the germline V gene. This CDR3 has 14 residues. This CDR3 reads CASSLTGGEYEQYF. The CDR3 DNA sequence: TGTGCCAGCAGCTTGACAGGGGGCGAATACGAGCAGTACTTC. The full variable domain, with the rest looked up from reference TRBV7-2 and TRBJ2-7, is GAGVSQSPSNKVTEKGKDVELRCDPISGHTALYWYRQSLGQGLEFLIYFQGNSAPDKSGLPSDRFSAERTGGSVSTLTIQRTQQEDSAVYLCASSLTGGEYEQYFGPGTRLTVT.

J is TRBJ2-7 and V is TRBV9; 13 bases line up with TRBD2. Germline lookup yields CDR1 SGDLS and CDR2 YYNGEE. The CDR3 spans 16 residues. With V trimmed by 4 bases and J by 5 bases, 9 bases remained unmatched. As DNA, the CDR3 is TGTGCCAGCAGCAAAAGGACTAGCGGGAGATCGAACGAGCAGTACTTC. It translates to CASSKRTSGRSNEQYF.

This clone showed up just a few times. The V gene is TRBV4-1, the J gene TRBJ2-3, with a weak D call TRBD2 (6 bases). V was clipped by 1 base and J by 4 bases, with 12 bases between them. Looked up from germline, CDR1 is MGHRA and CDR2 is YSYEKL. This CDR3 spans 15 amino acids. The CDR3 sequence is CASSQGAEGSDTQYF. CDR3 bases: TGCGCCAGCAGCCAAGGGGCGGAGGGGTCAGATACGCAGTATTTT.

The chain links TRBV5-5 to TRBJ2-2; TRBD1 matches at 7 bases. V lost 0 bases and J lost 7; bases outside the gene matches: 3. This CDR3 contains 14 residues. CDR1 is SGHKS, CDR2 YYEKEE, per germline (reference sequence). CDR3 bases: TGTGCCAGCAGCTTGGGACAGGGATTCGGGGAGCTGTTTTTT. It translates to CASSLGQGFGELFF.

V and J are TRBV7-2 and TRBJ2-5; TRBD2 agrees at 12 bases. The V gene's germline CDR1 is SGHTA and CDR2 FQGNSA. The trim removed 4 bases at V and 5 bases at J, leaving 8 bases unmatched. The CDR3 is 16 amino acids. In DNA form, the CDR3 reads TGTGCCAGCAGCTCCCGACTAGCGGGAGCGGCGGAGACCCAGTACTTC. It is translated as CASSSRLAGAAETQYF. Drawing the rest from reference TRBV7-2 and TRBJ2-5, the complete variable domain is GAGVSQSPSNKVTEKGKDVELRCDPISGHTALYWYRQSLGQGLEFLIYFQGNSAPDKSGLPSDRFSAERTGGSVSTLTIQRTQQEDSAVYLCASSSRLAGAAETQYFGPGTRLLVL.

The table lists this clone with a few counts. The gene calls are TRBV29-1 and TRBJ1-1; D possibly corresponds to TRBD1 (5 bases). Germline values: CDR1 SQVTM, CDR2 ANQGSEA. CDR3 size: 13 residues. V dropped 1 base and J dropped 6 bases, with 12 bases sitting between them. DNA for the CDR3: TGCAGCGTTGAAGGGGACGGGAGGGCTGAAGCTTTCTTT. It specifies CSVEGDGRAEAFF.

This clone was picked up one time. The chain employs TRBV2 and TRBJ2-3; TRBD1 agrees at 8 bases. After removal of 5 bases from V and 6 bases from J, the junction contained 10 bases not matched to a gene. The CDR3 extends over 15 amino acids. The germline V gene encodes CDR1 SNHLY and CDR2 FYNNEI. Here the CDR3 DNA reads TGTGCCAGCAGTACCCGGACAGGGTTTGGGGATACGCAGTATTTT. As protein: CASSTRTGFGDTQYF.

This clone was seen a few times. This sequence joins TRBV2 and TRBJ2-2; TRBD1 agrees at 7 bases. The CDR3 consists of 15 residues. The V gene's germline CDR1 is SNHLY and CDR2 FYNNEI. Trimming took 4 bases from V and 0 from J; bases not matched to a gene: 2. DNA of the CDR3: TGTGCCAGCAGTGGGGACAGAACGAACACCGGGGAGCTGTTTTTT. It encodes CASSGDRTNTGELFF.